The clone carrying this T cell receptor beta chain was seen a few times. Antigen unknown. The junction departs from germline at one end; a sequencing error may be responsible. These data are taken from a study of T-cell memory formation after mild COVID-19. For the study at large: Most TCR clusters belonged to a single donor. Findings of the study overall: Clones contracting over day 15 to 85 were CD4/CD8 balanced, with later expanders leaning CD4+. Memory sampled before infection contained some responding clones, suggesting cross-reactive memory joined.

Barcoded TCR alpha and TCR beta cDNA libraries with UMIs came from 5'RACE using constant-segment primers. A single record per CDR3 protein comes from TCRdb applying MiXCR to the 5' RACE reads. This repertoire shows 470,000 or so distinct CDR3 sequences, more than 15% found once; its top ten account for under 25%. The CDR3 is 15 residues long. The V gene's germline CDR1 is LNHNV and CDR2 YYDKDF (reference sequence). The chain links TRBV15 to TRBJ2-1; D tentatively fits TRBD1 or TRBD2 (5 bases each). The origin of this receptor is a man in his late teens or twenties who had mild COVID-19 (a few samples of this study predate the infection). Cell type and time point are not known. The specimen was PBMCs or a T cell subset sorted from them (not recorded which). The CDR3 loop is CATSRDLATGTSLAF. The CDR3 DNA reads TGTGCCACCAGCAGAGATCTCGCGACCGGGACCTCCTTGGCCTTC.